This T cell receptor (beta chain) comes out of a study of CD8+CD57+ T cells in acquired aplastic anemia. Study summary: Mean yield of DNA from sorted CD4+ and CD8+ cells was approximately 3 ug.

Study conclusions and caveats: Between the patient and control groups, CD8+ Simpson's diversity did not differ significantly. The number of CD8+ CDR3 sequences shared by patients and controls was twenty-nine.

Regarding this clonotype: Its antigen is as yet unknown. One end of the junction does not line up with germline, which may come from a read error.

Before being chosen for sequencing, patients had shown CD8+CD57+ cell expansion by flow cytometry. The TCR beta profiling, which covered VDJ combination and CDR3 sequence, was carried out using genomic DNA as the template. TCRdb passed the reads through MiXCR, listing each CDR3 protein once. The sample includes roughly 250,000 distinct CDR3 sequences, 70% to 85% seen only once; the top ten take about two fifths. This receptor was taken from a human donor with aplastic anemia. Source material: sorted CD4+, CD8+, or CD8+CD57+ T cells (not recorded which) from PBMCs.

The CDR3 nucleotides are TGTGCCATCAGTGATTGGGGAACTGGAGACACCATATATTTT. Translated, it gives CAISDWGTGDTIYF. The rearrangement uses TRBV10-3 and TRBJ1-3; D unresolved. This CDR3 is 14 amino acids long. The germline gives CDR1 ENHRY, CDR2 SYGVKD.